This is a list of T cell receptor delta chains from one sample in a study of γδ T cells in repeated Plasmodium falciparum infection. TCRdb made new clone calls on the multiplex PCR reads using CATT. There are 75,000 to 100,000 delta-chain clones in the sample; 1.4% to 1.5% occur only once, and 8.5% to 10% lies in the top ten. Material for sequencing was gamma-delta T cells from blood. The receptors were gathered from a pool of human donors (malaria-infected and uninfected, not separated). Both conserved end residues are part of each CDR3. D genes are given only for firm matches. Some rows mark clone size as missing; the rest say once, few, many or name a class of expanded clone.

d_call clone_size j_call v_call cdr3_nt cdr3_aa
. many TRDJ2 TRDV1 TGTGCTCTTGGGGAACGGGAGGCCTTTAGTTACTCCTACGTTACATGGCACGGTACAGCACAACTCTTCTTT CALGEREAFSYSYVTWHGTAQLFF
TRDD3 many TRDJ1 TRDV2 TGTGCCTGTGACACTCTGGGGGCTAACACCGATAAACTCATCTTT CACDTLGANTDKLIF
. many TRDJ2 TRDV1 TGTGCTCTTGGGGAACGGGGGTGGACCCCGACAGCACAACTCTTCTTT CALGERGWTPTAQLFF
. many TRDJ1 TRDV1 TGTGCTCTTGGGGAATTATTCGCTCACTGGGTCCGACACACCGATAAACTCATCTTT CALGELFAHWVRHTDKLIF
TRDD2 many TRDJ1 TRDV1 TGTGCTCTTGGGGAACTTAGTTCCTTCCTACAAGGCCCGGCTGGCCAACTCATCTTT CALGELSSFLQGPAGQLIF
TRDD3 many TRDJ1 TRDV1 TGTGCTCTTGGGGAAGCCACAAGGGGATACGCGAGCACCGATAAACTCATCTTT CALGEATRGYASTDKLIF
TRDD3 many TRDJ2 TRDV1 TGTGCTCTTGGGGAATCCGCTGGGGATACTTTGACAGCACAACTCTTCTTT CALGESAGDTLTAQLFF
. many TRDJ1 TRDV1 TGTGCTCTTGGGGAAGTCCTACGTAGAGGTGGATACACCGATAAACTCATCTTT CALGEVLRRGGYTDKLIF
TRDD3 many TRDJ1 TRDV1 TGTGCTCTTGGGGAACTGGATACCGGGGGATACAATAAACTCATCTTT CALGELDTGGYNKLIF
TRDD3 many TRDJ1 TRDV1 TGTGCTCTTGGGGAACGGAGGGGTACGAGTGGGATACGCGAAACTACGTACACCGATAAACTCATCTTT CALGERRGTSGIRETTYTDKLIF
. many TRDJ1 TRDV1 TGTGCTCTTGGGGAACGGAGGGCTACCCTCCTCACCGATAAACTCATCTTT CALGERRATLLTDKLIF
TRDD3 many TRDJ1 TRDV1 TGTGCTCTTGGGCCCCAACAGCTACGCGGGGATAATTCATTCCTTACGGGGAAAAAGTACACCGATAAACTCATCTTT CALGPQQLRGDNSFLTGKKYTDKLIF
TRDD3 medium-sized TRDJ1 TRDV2 TGTGCCTGTGACACTCTACTGGGGGACAACCGGCCCAAGTGGGGGACCGATAAACTCATCTTT CACDTLLGDNRPKWGTDKLIF
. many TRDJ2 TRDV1 TGTGCTCTTGGGGAACCTCGATTGACAGCACAACTCTTCTTT CALGEPRLTAQLFF
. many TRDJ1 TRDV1 TGTGCTCTTGGGGACGTTTCCTTCCCGTACGGCCGGGGGGATTTACACACCGATAAACTCATCTTT CALGDVSFPYGRGDLHTDKLIF
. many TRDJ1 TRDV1 TGTGCTCTTGGGGAATCAAGGTGGTATCCCTACACCGATAAACTCATCTTT CALGESRWYPYTDKLIF
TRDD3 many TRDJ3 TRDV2 TGTGCCTGTGATAGTACTGGGGGTACCAACTCCTGGGACACCCGACAGATGTTTTTC CACDSTGGTNSWDTRQMFF
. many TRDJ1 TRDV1 TGTGCTCTTGGGGAACTATATACCTACGGGCTGGGACGGGCCGATAAACTCATCTTT CALGELYTYGLGRADKLIF
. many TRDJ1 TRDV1 TGTGCTCTTGGGGACCAACCTTCCTACGACTGGGGGTTCGTGTACATCGATAAACTCATCTTT CALGDQPSYDWGFVYIDKLIF
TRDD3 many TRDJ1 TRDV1 TGTGCTCTTGGGGAACTATCGTACATCCCCTTTTCTTTTACTGGGGGATACCTCCTTCAGGACGATAAACTCATCTTT CALGELSYIPFSFTGGYLLQDDKLIF
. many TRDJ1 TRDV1 TGTGCTCTTGGGGAAAAGGATACCCTGAATAAACTCATCTTT CALGEKDTLNKLIF
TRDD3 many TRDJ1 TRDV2 TGTGCCTGTGACTTACTGGGGATACCTAACACCGATAAACTCATCTTT CACDLLGIPNTDKLIF
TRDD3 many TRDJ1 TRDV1 TGTGCTCTTGGGGAACTAGGGCTCTCCTTTCAACTGGGGGTTGACACCGATAAACTCATCTTT CALGELGLSFQLGVDTDKLIF
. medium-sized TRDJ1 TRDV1 TGTGCTCTTGGGGAACAACCCGATAAACTCATCTTT CALGEQPDKLIF
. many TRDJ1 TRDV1 TGTGCTCTTGGGGAACTAGGCCCCGCCTCGTACACCGATAAACTCATCTTT CALGELGPASYTDKLIF
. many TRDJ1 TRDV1 TGTGCTCTTGGGGAACAGAATCCTACTGAGGACTCTAACCTCACCGATAAACTCATCTTT CALGEQNPTEDSNLTDKLIF
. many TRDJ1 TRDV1 TGTGCTCTTGGTGGTGCCCCACTAACCGATAAACTCATCTTT CALGGAPLTDKLIF
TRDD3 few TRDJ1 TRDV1 TGTGCTCTTGGGGGTTTCCTAGTGGGGGATAACAAACTCATCTTT CALGGFLVGDNKLIF
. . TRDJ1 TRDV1 TGTGCTCTTGGGAACCCCGGTATTTCCCACAGTTTGGGGTTCGTCCGACGATACACCGATAAACTCATCTTT CALGNPGISHSLGFVRRYTDKLIF
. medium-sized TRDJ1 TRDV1 TGTGCTCTTGGGGAACTTCCTACCGGTGTACTCATCTTT CALGELPTGVLIF
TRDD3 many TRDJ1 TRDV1 TGTGCTCTTGGGGAACAGGCGAGGTGGGGGATACGTTTCTCTTACACCGATAAACTCATCTTT CALGEQARWGIRFSYTDKLIF
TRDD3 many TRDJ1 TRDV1 TGTGCTCTTGGGGACCGCGACTGGGGGATACCCAGAAACACCGATAAACTCATCTTT CALGDRDWGIPRNTDKLIF
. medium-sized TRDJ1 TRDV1 TGTGCTCTTGGGGAAATAGCGAGGCCCACCGATAAACTCATCTTT CALGEIARPTDKLIF
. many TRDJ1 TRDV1 TGTGCTCTTGGGGGCATTTTTCCTATTCCTTGTACTGGGACCCCCTCCACCGATAAACTCATCTTT CALGGIFPIPCTGTPSTDKLIF
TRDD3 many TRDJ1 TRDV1 TGTGCTCTTGGGGAACTTCTGGCGGATTGGGGGATACAGGCGGACGATAAACTCATCTTT CALGELLADWGIQADDKLIF
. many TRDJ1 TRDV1 TGTGCTCTTGGGGAACTGGCTAGGTCCTGGGTGCCTGGGTACACCGATAAACTCATCTTT CALGELARSWVPGYTDKLIF
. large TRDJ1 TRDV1 TGTGCTCTTGGGGGGTCCTTTTTCCTACTCATGGGGATAGTAACCGATAAACTCATCTTT CALGGSFFLLMGIVTDKLIF
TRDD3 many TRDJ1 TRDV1 TGTGCTCTTGGGGAACAAAGCGTAATGGGGGATACCCCCCTCGATAAACTCATCTTT CALGEQSVMGDTPLDKLIF
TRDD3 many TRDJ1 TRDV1 TGTGCTCTTGGGGATCCCGCTGATTTCCTTCTACTGGGGGATACCGATAAACTCATCTTT CALGDPADFLLLGDTDKLIF
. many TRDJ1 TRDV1 TGTGCTCTTGGGGAACTACACATAGAAGGCCTTCCTCATACTGGGGCCCTTGACTACACCGATAAACTCATCTTT CALGELHIEGLPHTGALDYTDKLIF
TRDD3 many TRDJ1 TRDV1 TGTGCTCTTGGGGAAATCTTACTGGGGGATCTGTACACCGATAAACTCATCTTT CALGEILLGDLYTDKLIF
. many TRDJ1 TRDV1 TGTGCTCTTGGGGAACTAGGTCTGGGGACCGATAAACTCATCTTT CALGELGLGTDKLIF
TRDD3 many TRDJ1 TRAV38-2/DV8 TGTGCTTATAGGAGCGCGTCGTCCCTACTGGGGGATAACACCGATAAACTCATCTTT CAYRSASSLLGDNTDKLIF
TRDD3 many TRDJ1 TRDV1 TGTGCTCTTGGGGAAGAATCTGCCTACGCGGGGGATGGGGACACCGATAAACTCATCTTT CALGEESAYAGDGDTDKLIF
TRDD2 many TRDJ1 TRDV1 TGTGCTCTTGGGACCCCCTTCCTAAGGCACTTGGGGGGACTCATCTTT CALGTPFLRHLGGLIF
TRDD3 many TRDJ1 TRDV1 TGTGCTCTTGGGGAGTCTCCCCTTCGGTACTGGGGGATAGTAACCGATAAACTCATCTTT CALGESPLRYWGIVTDKLIF
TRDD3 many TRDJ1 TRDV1 TGTGCTCTTGGGGATCCCCCAATAGGGCCTCGTACTGGGGGATACGGGGATAGAGATTCCGATAAACTCATCTTT CALGDPPIGPRTGGYGDRDSDKLIF
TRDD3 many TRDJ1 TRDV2 TGTGCCTGTGACACCGGGGGATACGGGGCGACCGATAAACTCATCTTT CACDTGGYGATDKLIF
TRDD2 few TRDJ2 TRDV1 TGTGCTCTTGGGGAACGTGCCTTCCTACGTACAGCACAATTCTTCTTT CALGERAFLRTAQFFF